The rows below give T cell receptor beta chains drawn from one sample of a study of shared clonotypes between healthy human individuals. Generated by immunoSEQ multiplex PCR, the TCRdb table keeps only in-frame clones and is missing some. The repertoire holds around 2.3 million clones, 90% to 97% seen once, with roughly 0.13% in the top ten. Material for sequencing was naive CD4+ T cells sorted from blood. These receptors were obtained from a man aged 18 to 35 in good health. Both conserved end residues are part of each CDR3. The D gene is left open where the match is weak. The size entry is marked missing in some rows and otherwise reads once, few, many or a size class.

. TRBJ1-1 . TRBV6-6 CASSYPGGVTEAFF TGTGCCAGCAGTTACCCAGGTGGAGTTACTGAAGCTTTCTTT
. TRBJ1-2 . TRBV12-5 CASGLVLSQGANYGYTF TGTGCTAGTGGTTTGGTACTTTCCCAGGGAGCTAACTATGGCTACACCTTC
once TRBJ2-2 . TRBV30 CAWSVRGVNTGELFF TGTGCCTGGAGTGTACGTGGAGTAAACACCGGGGAGCTGTTTTTT
. TRBJ2-5 . TRBV7-9 CASSWQAGGQGQETQYF TGTGCCAGCAGCTGGCAAGCCGGGGGGCAGGGCCAAGAGACCCAGTACTTC
. TRBJ1-1 . TRBV5-4 CASSLNVQPNTEAFF TGTGCCAGCAGCTTGAACGTACAACCGAACACTGAAGCTTTCTTT
. TRBJ2-1 TRBD2 TRBV4-1 CASRSTSGGLIHNEQFF TGCGCCAGCAGATCCACTAGCGGGGGGCTAATCCACAATGAGCAGTTCTTC
. TRBJ1-4 . TRBV14 CASSQGNTGLGREKLFF TGTGCCAGCAGCCAAGGGAATACAGGGTTAGGACGCGAAAAACTGTTTTTT
. TRBJ2-5 . TRBV10-3 CAISEGAGETQYF TGTGCCATCAGTGAAGGGGCCGGAGAGACCCAGTACTTC
. TRBJ2-7 . TRBV19 CASSLGRSYEQYF TGTGCCAGTAGCCTGGGACGGTCCTACGAGCAGTACTTC
. TRBJ2-3 TRBD2 TRBV7-3 CASSRTSGGGDTQYF TGTGCCAGCAGCCGGACTAGCGGGGGAGGAGATACGCAGTATTTT
. TRBJ2-7 . TRBV4-3 CASSQGGRFAEQYF TGCGCCAGCAGCCAAGGAGGGAGATTCGCCGAGCAGTACTTC
. TRBJ2-1 TRBD2 TRBV5-1 CASSTSGGTYNEQFF TGCGCCAGCAGCACTAGCGGGGGAACCTACAATGAGCAGTTCTTC
. TRBJ1-2 . TRBV7-2 CASSLRGGDGYTF TGTGCCAGCAGCTTGCGGGGCGGCGATGGCTACACCTTC
. TRBJ2-3 TRBD2 TRBV10-1 CASSTSGRALDTQYF TGCGCCAGCAGTACGAGCGGGAGGGCCTTAGATACGCAGTATTTT
few TRBJ2-2 TRBD1 TRBV7-6 CASSPLGFRGTTGELFF TGTGCCAGCAGCCCCCTGGGTTTCAGGGGGACCACCGGGGAGCTGTTTTTT
. TRBJ1-2 TRBD1 TRBV7-9 CASSPTTGGSYTF TGTGCCAGCAGCCCAACTACAGGGGGCAGCTACACCTTC
. TRBJ2-2 . TRBV6-5 CASSHTGELFF TGTGCCAGCAGCCATACCGGGGAGCTGTTTTTT
. TRBJ2-7 TRBD1 TRBV5-5 CASSLLTGELGEQYF TGTGCCAGCAGCTTGCTTACAGGGGAATTAGGCGAGCAGTACTTC
. TRBJ1-5 . TRBV10-3 CAISESPGSHNQPQHF TGTGCCATCAGTGAGTCCCCGGGGAGCCATAATCAGCCCCAGCATTTT
once TRBJ1-6 . TRBV28 CASSFGQVVSPLHF TGTGCCAGCAGTTTTGGGCAGGTCGTCTCACCCCTCCACTTT
. TRBJ2-6 . TRBV2 CASKEGHSGANVLTF TGTGCCAGCAAAGAGGGTCACTCTGGGGCCAACGTCCTGACTTTC
once TRBJ2-7 . TRBV9 CASSVARDAYEQYF TGTGCCAGCAGCGTAGCTAGGGATGCCTACGAGCAGTACTTC
. TRBJ1-1 TRBD1 TRBV2 CASYRGEPRGPEAFF TGTGCCAGTTACCGAGGGGAACCAAGGGGGCCTGAAGCTTTCTTT
. TRBJ2-2 . TRBV7-2 CASSLAWVTGELFF TGTGCCAGCAGCTTAGCGTGGGTCACCGGGGAGCTGTTTTTT
. TRBJ1-1 . TRBV5-4 CASSLGRSMNTEAFF TGTGCCAGCAGCCTGGGACGGAGCATGAACACTGAAGCTTTCTTT
. TRBJ2-1 . TRBV29-1 CSVEIASYNEQFF TGCAGCGTTGAAATCGCCAGCTACAATGAGCAGTTCTTC
. TRBJ2-7 . TRBV19 CASSIALTGYSYEQYF TGTGCCAGTAGTATAGCTCTAACAGGGTATTCCTACGAGCAGTACTTC
. TRBJ1-4 . TRBV6-1 CASSGSRANEKLFF TGTGCCAGCAGCGGAAGCCGGGCCAACGAAAAACTGTTTTTT
. TRBJ1-2 . TRBV5-1 CASSASDRPGGYTF TGCGCCAGCAGCGCATCCGACCGCCCAGGTGGCTACACCTTC
. TRBJ1-6 TRBD1 TRBV7-9 CATGGTGRDSPLHF TGCGCTACCGGAGGGACAGGACGTGATTCACCCCTCCACTTT
. TRBJ2-7 TRBD2 TRBV7-6 CASSLASGGTSSYEQYF TGTGCCAGCAGCTTGGCTAGCGGGGGTACGAGCTCCTACGAGCAGTACTTC
. TRBJ2-1 TRBD2 TRBV5-3 CARSLAPGLAGFEDEQFF TGTGCCAGAAGCCTAGCCCCGGGACTAGCGGGATTCGAGGATGAGCAGTTCTTC
. TRBJ2-4 . TRBV11-2 CASRGLAKNIQYF TGTGCCAGCAGAGGACTAGCCAAAAACATTCAGTACTTC
. TRBJ2-6 . TRBV30 CAWSVRGSGANVLTF TGTGCCTGGAGTGTACGCGGCTCTGGGGCCAACGTCCTGACTTTC
. TRBJ1-5 . TRBV10-3 CATRTGPGSNQPQHF TGTGCCACCCGGACGGGACCTGGGAGCAATCAGCCCCAGCATTTT
. TRBJ2-2 . TRBV27 CASSLEGGGPGGELFF TGTGCCAGCAGTTTAGAGGGGGGAGGGCCCGGTGGGGAGCTGTTTTTT
. TRBJ2-7 TRBD2 TRBV30 CAWMGEGHGYEQYF TGTGCCTGGATGGGGGAGGGGCATGGGTACGAGCAGTACTTC
. TRBJ2-3 . TRBV5-1 CASRGAARGKPDTQYF TGCGCCAGCAGGGGTGCAGCTCGCGGGAAACCAGATACGCAGTATTTT
few TRBJ1-6 . TRBV30 CAWSVGRGSPLHF TGTGCCTGGAGTGTAGGTAGGGGGTCACCCCTCCACTTT
. TRBJ1-5 TRBD1 TRBV6-4 CASSDSGGDRAFNQPQHF TGTGCCAGCAGTGACTCCGGGGGGGACAGGGCCTTCAATCAGCCCCAGCATTTT
. TRBJ2-1 TRBD2 TRBV7-9 CASSFGLANEQFF TGTGCCAGCAGCTTCGGACTAGCCAATGAGCAGTTCTTC
. TRBJ2-7 . TRBV12-5 CASGVSSGFYEQYF TGTGCTAGTGGTGTATCTTCTGGGTTCTACGAGCAGTACTTC
. TRBJ2-7 TRBD2 TRBV7-7 CASSLAGSYEQYF TGTGCTAGCAGCTTAGCGGGCAGCTACGAGCAGTACTTC
. TRBJ1-2 TRBD1 TRBV10-3 CAISEVETGNYGYTF TGTGCCATCAGTGAAGTGGAGACAGGGAACTATGGCTACACCTTC
. TRBJ2-2 TRBD2 TRBV5-1 CASSSTSGNTGELFF TGCGCCAGCAGTTCAACTAGCGGAAACACCGGGGAGCTGTTTTTT
few TRBJ2-7 TRBD2 TRBV6-5 CASSYGLAAYEQYF TGTGCCAGCAGTTACGGACTAGCGGCCTACGAGCAGTACTTC
. TRBJ1-5 TRBD1 TRBV2 CASREGQGLNQPQHF TGTGCCAGCAGGGAGGGACAGGGTCTCAATCAGCCCCAGCATTTT
. TRBJ2-2 . TRBV4-1 CASSHRQANTGELFF TGCGCCAGCAGCCATAGACAGGCGAACACCGGGGAGCTGTTTTTT
. TRBJ2-5 . TRBV7-9 CASSLPKTLQETQYF TGTGCCAGCAGCTTACCGAAGACACTTCAAGAGACCCAGTACTTC
. TRBJ1-1 TRBD1 TRBV6-5 CASRRQGARTEAFF TGTGCCAGCAGGCGACAGGGGGCGCGAACTGAAGCTTTCTTT
. TRBJ1-4 . TRBV11-3 CASSLDQGPNEKLFF TGTGCCAGCAGCTTAGATCAGGGCCCTAATGAAAAACTGTTTTTT
. TRBJ2-7 . TRBV6-1 CASSMVGYEQYF TGTGCCAGCAGTATGGTGGGGTACGAGCAGTACTTC
once TRBJ1-2 . TRBV30 CAWSEVPTGQRF TGTGCCTGGAGTGAGGTCCCCACAGGACAGCGCTTC
. TRBJ1-6 . TRBV2 CASSEQYSPLHF TGTGCCAGCAGCGAACAGTATTCACCCCTCCACTTT
. TRBJ1-2 TRBD1 TRBV29-1 CSVGQANYGYTF TGCAGCGTGGGACAGGCGAACTATGGCTACACCTTC
. TRBJ1-4 . TRBV30 CAWRGWGGEKLFF TGTGCCTGGAGGGGGTGGGGCGGAGAAAAACTGTTTTTT
. TRBJ1-4 . TRBV19 CASSPSSGDWGKLFF TGTGCCAGTAGTCCATCTTCAGGGGACTGGGGAAAACTGTTTTTT
. TRBJ1-1 . TRBV19 CASSKSANTEAFF TGTGCCAGTAGTAAGTCGGCGAACACTGAAGCTTTCTTT
once TRBJ2-5 . TRBV10-2 CASRGQGTETQYF TGCGCCAGCAGAGGGCAGGGGACAGAGACCCAGTACTTC